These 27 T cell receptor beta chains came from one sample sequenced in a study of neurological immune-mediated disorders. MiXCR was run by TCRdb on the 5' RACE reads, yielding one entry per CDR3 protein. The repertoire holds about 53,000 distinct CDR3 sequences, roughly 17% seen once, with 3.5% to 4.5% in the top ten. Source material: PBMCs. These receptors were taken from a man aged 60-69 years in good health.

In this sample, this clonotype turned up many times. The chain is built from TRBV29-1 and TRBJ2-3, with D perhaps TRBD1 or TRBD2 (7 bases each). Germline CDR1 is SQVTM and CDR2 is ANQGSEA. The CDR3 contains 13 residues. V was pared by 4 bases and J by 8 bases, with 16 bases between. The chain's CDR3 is CSVGGLGGGTQYF. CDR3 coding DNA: TGCAGCGTTGGAGGACTAGGGGGCGGTACGCAGTATTTT.

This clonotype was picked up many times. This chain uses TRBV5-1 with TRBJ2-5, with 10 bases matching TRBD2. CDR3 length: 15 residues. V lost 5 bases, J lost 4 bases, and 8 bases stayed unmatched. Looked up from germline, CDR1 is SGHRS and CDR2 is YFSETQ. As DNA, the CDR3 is TGCGCCAGCAGGAGTTCGACTAGCGGGCCAGAGACCCAGTACTTC. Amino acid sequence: CASRSSTSGPETQYF.

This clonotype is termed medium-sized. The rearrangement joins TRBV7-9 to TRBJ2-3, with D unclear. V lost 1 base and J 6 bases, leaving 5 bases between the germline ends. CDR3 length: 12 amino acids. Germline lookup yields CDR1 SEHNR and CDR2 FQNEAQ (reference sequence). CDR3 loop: CASSLERDTQYF. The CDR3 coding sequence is TGTGCCAGCAGCTTAGAGCGTGATACGCAGTATTTT.

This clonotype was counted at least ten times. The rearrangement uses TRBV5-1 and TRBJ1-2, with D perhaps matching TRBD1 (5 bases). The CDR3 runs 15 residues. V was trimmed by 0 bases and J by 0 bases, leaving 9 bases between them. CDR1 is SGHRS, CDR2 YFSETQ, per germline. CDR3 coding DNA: TGCGCCAGCAGCTTGGGAGGGGAGCCTAACTATGGCTACACCTTC. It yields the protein CASSLGGEPNYGYTF.

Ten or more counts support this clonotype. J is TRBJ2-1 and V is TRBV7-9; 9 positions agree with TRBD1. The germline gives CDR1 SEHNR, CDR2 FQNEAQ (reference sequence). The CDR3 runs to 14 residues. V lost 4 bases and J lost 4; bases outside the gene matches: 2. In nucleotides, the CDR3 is TGTGCCAGCAGCTACGGGACAGGGTACAATGAGCAGTTCTTC. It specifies CASSYGTGYNEQFF.

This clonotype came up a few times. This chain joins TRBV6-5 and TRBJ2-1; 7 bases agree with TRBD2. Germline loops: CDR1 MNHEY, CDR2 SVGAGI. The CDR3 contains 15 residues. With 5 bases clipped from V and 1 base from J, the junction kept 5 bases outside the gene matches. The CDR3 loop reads CASSRAGRSYNEQFF. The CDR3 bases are TGTGCCAGCAGTCGAGCGGGAAGATCCTACAATGAGCAGTTCTTC.

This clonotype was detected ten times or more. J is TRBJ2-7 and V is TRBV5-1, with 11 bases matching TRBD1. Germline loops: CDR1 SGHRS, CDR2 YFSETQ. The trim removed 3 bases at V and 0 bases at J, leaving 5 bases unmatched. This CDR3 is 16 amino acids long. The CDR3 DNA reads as TGCGCCAGCAGCTGGACAGGGGGCCTCTCCTCCTACGAGCAGTACTTC. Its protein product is CASSWTGGLSSYEQYF.

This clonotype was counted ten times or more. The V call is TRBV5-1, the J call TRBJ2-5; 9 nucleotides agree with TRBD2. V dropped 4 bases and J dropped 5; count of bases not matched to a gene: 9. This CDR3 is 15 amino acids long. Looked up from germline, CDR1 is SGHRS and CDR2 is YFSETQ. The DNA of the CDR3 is TGCGCCAGCAGCACCGGGGTAGCGGGAGTGGAGACCCAGTACTTC. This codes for CASSTGVAGVETQYF.

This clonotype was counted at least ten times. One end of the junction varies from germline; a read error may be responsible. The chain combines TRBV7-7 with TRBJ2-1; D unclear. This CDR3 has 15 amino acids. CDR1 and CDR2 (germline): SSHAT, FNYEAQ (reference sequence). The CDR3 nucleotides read TGTGCTAGCAGCTTAGGACGGTTCCCCTACAATGAGCAGTTCTTC. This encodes CASSLGRFPYNEQFF.

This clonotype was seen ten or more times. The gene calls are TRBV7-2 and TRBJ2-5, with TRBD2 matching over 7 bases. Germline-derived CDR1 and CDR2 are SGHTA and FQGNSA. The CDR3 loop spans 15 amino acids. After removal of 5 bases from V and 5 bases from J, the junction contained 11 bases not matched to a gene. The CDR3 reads CASSPGAGVAETQYF. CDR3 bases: TGTGCCAGCAGCCCTGGTGCGGGGGTCGCGGAGACCCAGTACTTC.

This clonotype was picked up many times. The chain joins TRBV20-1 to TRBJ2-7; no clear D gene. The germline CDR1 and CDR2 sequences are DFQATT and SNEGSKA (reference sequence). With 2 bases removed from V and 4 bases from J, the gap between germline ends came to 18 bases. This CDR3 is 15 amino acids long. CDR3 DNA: TGCAGTGCTAGACCCCCCCTGGTGCTGGTTTACGAGCAGTACTTC. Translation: CSARPPLVLVYEQYF.

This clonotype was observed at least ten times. The CDR3 reads CASSFGTVGTDTQYF. CDR3 DNA: TGCGCCAGCAGCTTTGGGACAGTCGGAACAGATACGCAGTATTTT. The rearrangement joins TRBV5-1 to TRBJ2-3, with 7 bases identical to TRBD1. Unmatched junction bases numbered 6, after V lost 2 bases and J lost 3 bases. The CDR3 spans 15 residues. Germline lookup yields CDR1 SGHRS and CDR2 YFSETQ.

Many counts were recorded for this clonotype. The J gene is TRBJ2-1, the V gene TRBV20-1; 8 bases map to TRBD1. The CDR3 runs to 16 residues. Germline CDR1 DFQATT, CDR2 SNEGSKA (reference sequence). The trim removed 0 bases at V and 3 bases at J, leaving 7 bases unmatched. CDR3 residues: CSARDPRGLIYNEQFF. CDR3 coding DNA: TGCAGTGCTAGAGACCCCAGGGGGCTGATCTACAATGAGCAGTTCTTC.

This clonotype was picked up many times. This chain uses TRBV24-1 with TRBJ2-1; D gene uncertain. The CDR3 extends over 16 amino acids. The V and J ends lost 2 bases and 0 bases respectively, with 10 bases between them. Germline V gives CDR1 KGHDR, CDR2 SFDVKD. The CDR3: CATSDSPQSSYNEQFF. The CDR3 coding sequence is TGTGCCACCAGTGATTCCCCTCAGAGCTCCTACAATGAGCAGTTCTTC.

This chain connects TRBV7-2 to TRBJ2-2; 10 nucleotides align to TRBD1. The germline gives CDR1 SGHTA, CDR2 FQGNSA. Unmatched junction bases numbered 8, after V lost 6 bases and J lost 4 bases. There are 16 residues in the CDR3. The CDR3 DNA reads TGTGCCAGCAGGTCCGGGACAGGGGATCCCACCGGGGAGCTGTTTTTT. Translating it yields CASRSGTGDPTGELFF.

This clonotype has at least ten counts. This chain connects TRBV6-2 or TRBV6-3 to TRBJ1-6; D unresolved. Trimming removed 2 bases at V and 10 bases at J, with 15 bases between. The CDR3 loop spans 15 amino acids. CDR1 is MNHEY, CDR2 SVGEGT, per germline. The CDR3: CASSYESRLGSPLHF. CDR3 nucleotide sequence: TGTGCCAGCAGTTACGAGTCCCGTCTCGGGTCACCCCTCCACTTT.

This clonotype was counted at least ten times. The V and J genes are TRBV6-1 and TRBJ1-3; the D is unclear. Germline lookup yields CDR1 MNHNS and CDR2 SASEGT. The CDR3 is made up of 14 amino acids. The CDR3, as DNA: TGTGCGGCTAAATTCAGGCCGGCGGGAAACACCATATATTTT. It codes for CAAKFRPAGNTIYF.

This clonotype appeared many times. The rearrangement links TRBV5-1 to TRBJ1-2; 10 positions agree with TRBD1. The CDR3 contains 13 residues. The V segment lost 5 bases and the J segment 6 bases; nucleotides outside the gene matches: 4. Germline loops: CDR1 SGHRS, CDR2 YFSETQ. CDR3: CASSQGTGDGYTF. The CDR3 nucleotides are TGCGCCAGCAGTCAAGGGACAGGGGATGGCTACACCTTC.

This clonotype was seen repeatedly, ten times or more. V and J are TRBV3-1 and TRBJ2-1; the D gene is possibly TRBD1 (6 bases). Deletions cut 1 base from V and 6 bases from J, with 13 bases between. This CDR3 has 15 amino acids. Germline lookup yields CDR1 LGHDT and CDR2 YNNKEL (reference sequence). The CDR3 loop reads CASSQVFGQINEQFF. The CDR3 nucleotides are TGTGCCAGCAGCCAAGTTTTCGGACAGATCAATGAGCAGTTCTTC.

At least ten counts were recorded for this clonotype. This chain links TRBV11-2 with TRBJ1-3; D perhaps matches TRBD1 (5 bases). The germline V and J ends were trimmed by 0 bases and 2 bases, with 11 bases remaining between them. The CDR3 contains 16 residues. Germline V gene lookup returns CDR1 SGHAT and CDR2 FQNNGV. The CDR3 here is CASSLDRRAAGNTIYF. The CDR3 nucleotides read TGTGCCAGCAGCTTAGACCGCAGGGCGGCTGGAAACACCATATATTTT.

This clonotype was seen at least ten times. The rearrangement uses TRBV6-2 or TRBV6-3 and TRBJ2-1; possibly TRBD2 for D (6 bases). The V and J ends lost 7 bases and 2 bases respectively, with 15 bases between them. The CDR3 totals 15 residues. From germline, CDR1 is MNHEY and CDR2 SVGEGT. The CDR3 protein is CASTFGGEAYNEQFF. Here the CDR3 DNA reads TGTGCCAGCACTTTCGGCGGGGAGGCCTACAATGAGCAGTTCTTC.

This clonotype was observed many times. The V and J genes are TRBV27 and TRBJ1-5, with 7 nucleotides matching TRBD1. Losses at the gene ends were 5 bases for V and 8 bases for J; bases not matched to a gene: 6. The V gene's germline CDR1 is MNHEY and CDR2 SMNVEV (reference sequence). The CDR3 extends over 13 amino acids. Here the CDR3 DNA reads TGTGCCAGCAGTCCCAGGGGGAAAGAGCCCCAGCATTTT. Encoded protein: CASSPRGKEPQHF.

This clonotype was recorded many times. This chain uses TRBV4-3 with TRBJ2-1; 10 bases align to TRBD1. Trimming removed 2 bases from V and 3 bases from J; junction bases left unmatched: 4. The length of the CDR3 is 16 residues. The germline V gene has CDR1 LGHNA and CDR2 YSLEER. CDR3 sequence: CASSQSTGGIYNEQFF. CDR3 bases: TGCGCCAGCAGCCAATCGACAGGGGGCATCTACAATGAGCAGTTCTTC.

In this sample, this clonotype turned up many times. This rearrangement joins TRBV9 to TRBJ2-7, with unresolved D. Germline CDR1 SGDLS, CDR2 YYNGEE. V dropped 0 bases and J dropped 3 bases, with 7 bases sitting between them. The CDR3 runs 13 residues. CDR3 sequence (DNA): TGTGCCAGCAGCGTAGGGCAGAACTACGAGCAGTACTTC. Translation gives CASSVGQNYEQYF.

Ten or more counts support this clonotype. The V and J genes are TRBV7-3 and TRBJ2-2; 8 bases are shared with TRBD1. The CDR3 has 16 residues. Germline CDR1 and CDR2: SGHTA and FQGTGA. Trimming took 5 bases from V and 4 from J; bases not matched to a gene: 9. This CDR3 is CASSPRGQAFTGELFF. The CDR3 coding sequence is TGTGCCAGCAGCCCACGGGGACAGGCCTTCACCGGGGAGCTGTTTTTT.

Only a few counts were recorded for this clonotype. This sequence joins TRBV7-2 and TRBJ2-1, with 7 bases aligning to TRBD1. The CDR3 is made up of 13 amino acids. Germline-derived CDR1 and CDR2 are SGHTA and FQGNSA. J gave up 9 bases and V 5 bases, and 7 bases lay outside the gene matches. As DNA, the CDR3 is TGTGCCAGCAGCACGACAGGGAAGGTTGAGCAGTTCTTC. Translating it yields CASSTTGKVEQFF.

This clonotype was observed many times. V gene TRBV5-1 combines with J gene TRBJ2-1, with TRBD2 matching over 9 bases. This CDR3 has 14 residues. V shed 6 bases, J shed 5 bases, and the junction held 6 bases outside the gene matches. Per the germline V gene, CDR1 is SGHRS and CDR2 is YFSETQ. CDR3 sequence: CASTGTSQNNEQFF. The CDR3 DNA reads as TGCGCCAGCACAGGGACTAGCCAGAACAATGAGCAGTTCTTC.